The next 2 T cell receptor beta chains were all read from a single sample in a study of T-cell memory formation after mild COVID-19. MiXCR, applied by TCRdb to the 5' RACE reads, yields one record per CDR3 protein. The table shows more than 250,000 distinct CDR3 sequences, with roughly 18% occurring only once. The specimen sequenced was PBMCs or a T cell subset sorted from them (not recorded which). The origin of the receptors is a man younger than 35 who had mild COVID-19 (a few samples of this study predate the infection). Cell type and time point are not known.

This clonotype has a handful of counts. This chain joins TRBV7-9 and TRBJ2-5; D not resolved. V gave up 10 bases and J gave up 5 bases, with 17 bases separating them. CDR3 length: 13 residues. CDR1 is SEHNR, CDR2 FQNEAQ, per germline (reference sequence). The CDR3 coding sequence is TGTGCCACCCCGAATGGATCTGGGGAGACCCAGTACTTC. It is translated as CATPNGSGETQYF. Supplemented by reference TRBV7-9 and TRBJ2-5, the full variable domain reads DTGVSQNPRHKITKRGQNVTFRCDPISEHNRLYWYRQTLGQGPEFLTYFQNEAQLEKSRLLSDRFSAERPKGSFSTLEIQRTEQGDSAMYLCATPNGSGETQYFGPGTRLLVL.

The rearrangement uses TRBV7-2 and TRBJ1-5; D is possibly TRBD1 (6 bases). Germline assignment: CDR1 SGHTA and CDR2 FQGNSA. The CDR3 runs 18 residues. V was pared by 3 bases and J by 5 bases, with 23 bases between. The CDR3 DNA reads TGTGCCAGCAGCTTGGCCCAGGGGTGGTGGGGGCACGATCAGCCCCAGCATTTT. Residues: CASSLAQGWWGHDQPQHF.